This entry concerns a single T cell receptor beta chain. V was cut by 6 bases and J by 0 bases, with 15 bases left in between. This CDR3 comprises 16 residues. The germline V gene encodes CDR1 LNHDA and CDR2 SQIVND (reference sequence). The sample comes from a study of technical replicates of blood from a few donors. Profiling relied on immunoSEQ multiplex PCR, and the TCRdb table lists in-frame clones only, not all of them. The sample holds some 80,000 clones; approximately 96% are singletons and the top ten take about 0.31%. This sequence was found in a human donor in good health. This chain uses TRBV19 with TRBJ2-1; perhaps TRBD2 as D (6 bases). The sequenced material came from T cells isolated from PBMCs. CDR3 sequence: CASSPLDGSSYNEQFF. CDR3 nucleotide sequence: TGTGCCAGTAGCCCTCTGGACGGGAGCTCCTACAATGAGCAGTTCTTC.